The entry below describes one TCR beta chain. Its cognate antigen has yet to be identified. Per-base qualities were not stored, and no clone one base away is much larger. Libraries were prepared through the immunoSEQ multiplex PCR assay. For the multiplex PCR, a mixture combining 60 forward primers for TCR Vbeta segments and 13 reverse primers for TCR Jbeta segments was used. The CDR3 region of rearranged TCR beta genes was amplified from genomic DNA by a multiplex PCR assay. The Illumina HiSeq System was used to sequence the amplified TCR beta libraries as 87-base-pair reads. From the authors' description of their analysis: In a later analysis, 80 million or so unique TCR beta chains were counted across the approximately 620 repertoires, and roughly 9.9 million of these chains were shared by at least two donors. Raw reads were error-corrected and collapsed into unique sequences by a nearest-neighbor algorithm in which closely related sequences were merged to remove PCR and sequencing errors. V, D and J gene segments were assigned by aligning CDR3 sequences to IMGT reference sequences. For a sequence to be retained, a match of at least six nucleotides was required to both a V gene segment and a J gene segment. Rearrangements were called productive when the CDR3 lacked stop codons and stayed in frame with V and J; all others were non-productive. CDR3 was defined by IMGT convention, running from the second conserved V-encoded cysteine to the conserved J-encoded phenylalanine. In an earlier analysis of roughly 580 of the donors, sequences lacking an unambiguous match to a single V gene segment were excluded. In an earlier analysis of 500 to 750 of the donors, V segments were called functional above 56.7% productive rearrangements and were called segregating when the between-donor standard deviation exceeded 5%. A statistical classification framework was built for diagnosing cytomegalovirus status from the catalog of TCR beta chain sequences. A later analysis assigned V and J genes by comparing TCR nucleotide sequences with IMGT/GENE-DB human TR gene sequences. In a later analysis, CDR3 sequences and most-parsimonious VDJ recombination scenarios were assigned using the TCRdist pipeline. In a later analysis, each TCR beta chain was defined by its CDR3 amino acid sequence together with its V-gene family, and reads lacking a unique V-gene family were excluded. As a way to deal with suspected cross-contamination and a sequencing artifact, a later analysis dropped approximately 590 nucleotide sequences that were highly shared and had low generation probability. In a later analysis, a clonal expansion index for each public chain was calculated from normalized within-repertoire ranks of inferred template counts. Generation probabilities in a later analysis came from a VDJ recombination model fitted to out-of-frame rearrangements, and those results were checked against IGoR. A later analysis scored TCR-TCR, TCR-HLA and TCR-CMV co-occurrence with hypergeometric tests, applying a repertoire-size bias correction to TCR pairs. To estimate false discovery rates, a later analysis permuted the HLA or CMV assignments 20 times. In a later analysis, co-occurring TCRs were grouped using DBSCAN, with TCRdist sequence similarity added in when clustering inside HLA-allele-positive subsets. Co-occurrence clustering excluded repertoires with fewer than 30,000 or more than 120,000 public chains, plus five with anomalous nucleotide sharing. TCRdb retrieved this table from immuneACCESS and kept in-frame rearrangements only. Not all clones are present; in checked studies, unresolved V genes account for under half, and no reason is known for the remainder. V, J and clone size were drawn from that table, and D and trimming were deduced from the DNA. The sample table records over 150,000 clones; roughly 80% of these occur just once. The ten largest clones represent 7% of the sample.

This sample was included in a study of cytomegalovirus exposure and HLA in healthy donors (dated by TCRdb to the late 2010s). At the level of the whole study: An earlier analysis of approximately 640 of the donors reported 250 to 300 Gb of sequence data and 117 million unique TCR beta sequences from some 180 million T cells. An early release that covered more than 550 HLA-typed donors contained about 290 gigabases of sequencing data and tens of millions of unique TCR sequences. Of the roughly 400 genotyped donors, roughly 85% fell in the genetic ancestry cluster associated with self-reported Caucasian donors. The aim of the study was to test whether cataloging public T cell receptors could identify signatures of past pathogen exposure. The study profiled the T cell repertoires of hundreds of subjects by immunosequencing and related them to cytomegalovirus serostatus. In addition to the first cohort of hundreds of subjects, a separate validation cohort of 130 or so different subjects was used. To predict cytomegalovirus infection status, the study brought together high-throughput TCR immunosequencing, statistical association of individual TCRs with disease status, and machine learning. A later analysis re-analyzed previously published TCR beta repertoires from 500 to 700 donors and added high-resolution HLA genotyping to study TCR occurrence patterns. In the later analysis, no new phenotypic data were used to find candidate immune exposures; instead, reliance was placed on TCR beta sequences and their occurrence across donors. An earlier analysis of 587 of the donors used high-throughput TCR beta sequencing to judge whether each TCR beta V gene segment behaved as functional or pseudogenic. Donor age, sex, ethnicity and CMV serostatus were compiled together with the repertoire data. In a later genetic analysis, genome-wide SNP genotypes for about 60% of the 666 donors were used, and that subset was treated as a discovery cohort. Every discovery cohort repertoire had been produced on one sequencing platform. HLA typing included class I and class II loci at four-digit resolution. Typing coverage varied by locus: roughly 620-640 donors for A, B, C, DRB1 and DQB1; 500 to 550 for DQA1; around 610 for DPA1; roughly 450 for DPB1. Roughly 5 DR-DQ haplotypes were handled as single units for association and clustering because linkage in the cohort was strong. Among roughly 400 genotyped donors of the cohort, an average of about 240,000 unique TCR beta nucleotide sequences was sequenced per donor, of which roughly 17% were non-productive.

The cohort comprised several hundred healthy bone marrow donors. At the time of sampling, every cohort member was nominally healthy, though immune exposures that went unrecorded were likely present. The donor tested CMV seropositive, placing the donor among the 289 seropositive members of the cohort. A peripheral blood sample was collected from each donor, and TCR beta sequencing was performed on peripheral blood mononuclear cells. Genomic DNA was extracted from the blood cell samples with the Qiagen DNeasy Blood Extraction Kit. Findings and caveats that apply to the study as a whole: Cytomegalovirus status was reported to be diagnosed by the classifier with high specificity and sensitivity in both the original and validation cohorts. CMV serostatus was the only immune exposure information available for the cohort. Correlated functional status among segregating V segments might be attributable to linkage disequilibrium, but an unknown experimental factor could not be ruled out. In vitro tests confirmed that a few of the cytomegalovirus-associated TCR beta chains recognize cytomegalovirus antigens. Because the 87-base-pair reads could not distinguish some IMGT-functional V segments, including TRBV6-2 and TRBV6-3, those segments were excluded. A further reported finding was that TCR beta sequences accurately predicted the HLA-A and HLA-B alleles for most subjects in the first cohort. Sequencing depth was assumed to be roughly uniform across donors in the presence/absence analyses, though that assumption may not hold. Most TCR sequences were seen in very few donors, while some public TCRs were found in many individuals. An earlier analysis of some 560 of the donors showed that most TCR beta V segments appeared in productive rearrangements either about 87% or about 30% of the time, which broadly matched IMGT annotations. According to a later analysis, parvovirus B19, influenza, CMV and Epstein-Barr virus appeared linked to several top co-occurrence clusters. A cluster of highly shared sequence variants was judged likely to represent a technical artifact of the sequencing pipeline. Specific HLA alleles were associated with more than 15,000 TCR beta sequences at a false discovery rate of 0.05 in a later analysis. It was suggested by the authors that the approach could potentially be generalized to other disease states and immunological phenotypes. The study gave a list of 150 to 200 TCR beta chains associated with cytomegalovirus. A later analysis found that TCR association rates varied across HLA loci, with DRB1 alleles showing the most associated TCRs and HLA-C alleles the fewest. Most CMV-associated TCR beta chains appeared to be HLA-restricted in a later analysis, and the HLA associations seemed to be driven largely by CMV exposure. When HLA alleles, especially DR and DQ, strongly co-occurred, TCR associations were difficult to assign to individual alleles. In a later analysis, HLA-associated TCR beta chains showed more clonal expansion and lower generation probabilities than non-associated chains that were equally common. Compared with the roughly 700-donor mean, donors in an Asian-associated ancestry cluster had fewer N-insertions in productive TCRs, according to a later genetic analysis. Because counts were too low, about 15 rarely observed V segments, including chromosome 9 orphons, were left out of the earlier analysis of 500 to 750 of the donors. The cohort was sequenced for TCR beta chains only, and without alpha or paired-chain data the features that could be detected were limited. Because some donors lacked HLA typing at each locus, the association tests relied only on the typed subset. An association between a missense DCLRE1C variant and V-gene and J-gene trimming of TCR beta chains was found in a later genetic analysis and replicated in an independent cohort.

After removal of 5 bases from V and 6 bases from J, the junction retains 9 bases not matched to a gene. CDR1 SGDLS and CDR2 YYNGEE are derived from the germline V gene. The CDR3 sequence holds 15 residues, the cysteine and phenylalanine included. Only CDR3 DNA is held: 45 bases, read in frame from base 1. This TCR was recovered from a woman under 40 in good health and CMV-seropositive. The chain joins TRBV9 to TRBJ2-3; 10 nucleotides in the junction match TRBD2. Sequencing input: PBMCs. The CDR3 in this case is CASRGPSGGADTQYF. The bases are TGTGCCAGCAGGGGACCTAGCGGGGGAGCTGATACGCAGTATTTT.